This entry lists 28 T cell receptor beta chains sequenced from one sample in a study of blood T cells in healthy people across ages. Then a second PCR, running roughly 7 to 11 cycles, was carried out with a sample-barcoded 5' primer and a J-beta primer mix. Via MiXCR, TCRdb re-called the 5' RACE reads, giving one row per CDR3 protein. The table lists about a million distinct CDR3 sequences, about 48% of them singletons. Material: blood. These receptors were taken from a man between 25 and 39 years old in good health.

In this sample, this clonotype turned up a few times. The rearrangement joins TRBV6-5 to TRBJ1-1; D may be TRBD1 (5 bases). Germline CDR1 MNHEY, CDR2 SVGAGI. The V end was cut by 2 bases, the J end by 0 bases, with 7 bases between. The CDR3 totals 14 residues. The CDR3 reads CASSYQDMNTEAFF. The CDR3 coding sequence is TGTGCCAGCAGTTACCAGGACATGAACACTGAAGCTTTCTTT.

The CDR3 loop reads CASSQDTGFGANVLTF. Here the CDR3 DNA reads TGTGCCAGCAGCCAAGATACGGGGTTTGGGGCCAACGTCCTGACTTTC. The V and J genes are TRBV3-1 and TRBJ2-6, with a possible D match to TRBD2 (5 bases). This CDR3 region has 16 residues. The V and J ends lost 0 bases and 3 bases respectively, with 9 bases between them. Germline V lookup: CDR1 LGHDT, CDR2 YNNKEL (reference sequence).

In its sample, this clonotype was seen a few times. The chain is built from TRBV11-2 and TRBJ2-5, with TRBD2 identical over 7 bases. With V trimmed by 3 bases and J by 1 base, 5 bases remained unmatched. Germline CDR1 reads SGHAT; CDR2 reads FQNNGV. The CDR3 has 15 amino acids. The CDR3 DNA reads as TGTGCCAGCAGCTTGTCAGCGGGGAGCCAAGAGACCCAGTACTTC. Its translation: CASSLSAGSQETQYF.

A few counts support this clonotype. The rearrangement links TRBV5-4 to TRBJ2-7; maybe TRBD1 (5 bases). The V end lost 4 bases, the J end lost 3 bases, and 17 bases lay between the germline ends. Germline assignment: CDR1 SGHNT and CDR2 YYREEE (reference sequence). This CDR3 has 15 residues. Here the CDR3 DNA reads TGTGCCAGCAGCCCATTTGGGGCTGGGAACTACGAGCAGTACTTC. Amino acids: CASSPFGAGNYEQYF.

The sample holds many counts of this clonotype. The chain uses TRBV5-1 and TRBJ1-6; D gene ambiguous. V lost 0 bases to trimming and J lost 7 bases, with 8 bases between them. CDR1 and CDR2 (germline): SGHRS, YFSETQ. The CDR3 is 14 amino acids. The CDR3 here is CASSLDGNNSPLHF. Written as DNA, the CDR3 is TGCGCCAGCAGCTTGGACGGTAACAATTCACCCCTCCACTTT.

Comments on this clonotype: A read error may produce the germline difference seen at one junction end. The chain is built from TRBV5-1 and TRBJ2-7; D unresolved. In germline, CDR1 is SGHRS, CDR2 YFSETQ. There are 15 residues in the CDR3. The CDR3 bases are TGCGCCAGCAGCCAAATGGCCCTAACCTCCCACGAGCAGTACTTC. It codes for CASSQMALTSHEQYF. Variable domain in full (rest from reference TRBV5-1 and TRBJ2-7): KAGVTQTPRYLIKTRGQQVTLSCSPISGHRSVSWYQQTPGQGLQFLFEYFSETQRNKGNFPGRFSGRQFSNSRSEMNVSTLELGDSALYLCASSQMALTSHEQYFGPGTRLTVT.

The rearrangement joins TRBV11-3 to TRBJ2-2; 8 bases match TRBD2. Germline V CDR1 and CDR2: SGHNT, YENEEA. With V trimmed by 5 bases and J by 3 bases, 8 bases remained unmatched. The CDR3 has 16 amino acids. The CDR3 DNA follows: TGTGCCAGCAGCCCCAGAGCGGGGGCTTACACCGGGGAGCTGTTTTTT. Encoded protein: CASSPRAGAYTGELFF.

This clonotype was detected a few times. V gene TRBV2 combines with J gene TRBJ2-6; D is perhaps TRBD2 (6 bases). The CDR3 totals 19 residues. V dropped 1 base and J dropped 4 bases, with 20 bases sitting between them. Germline V gene data show CDR1 as SNHLY and CDR2 as FYNNEI. The CDR3 reads CASSEVRTNGAGGANVLTF. The CDR3 nucleotides are TGTGCCAGCAGTGAAGTCAGGACTAATGGCGCTGGAGGGGCCAACGTCCTGACTTTC.

The rearrangement links TRBV20-1 to TRBJ2-3; 9 bases line up with TRBD2. CDR3 length: 17 residues. CDR1 and CDR2 (germline): DFQATT, SNEGSKA (reference sequence). V lost 1 base and J lost 0; bases outside the gene matches: 8. The CDR3 here is CSARGLADLTSTDTQYF. The DNA of the CDR3 is TGCAGTGCTAGAGGACTAGCGGACCTAACTAGCACAGATACGCAGTATTTT.

This clonotype showed up just a few times. V gene TRBV29-1 combines with J gene TRBJ1-1; D possibly corresponds to TRBD1 (5 bases). Between the trimmed V and J ends, which lost 8 bases and 2 bases, there was a span of 9 bases. Germline assignment: CDR1 SQVTM and CDR2 ANQGSEA. The CDR3 totals 11 residues. The CDR3 DNA sequence: TGCAGCCTGGGACTAAACACTGAAGCTTTCTTT. It encodes CSLGLNTEAFF.

V gene TRBV2 combines with J gene TRBJ2-1, with TRBD2 matching 9 bases. V lost 11 bases, J lost 10 bases, and 18 bases stayed unmatched. Germline CDR1 and CDR2: SNHLY and FYNNEI. This CDR3 has 15 residues. The CDR3 region is CASTGASGASKEQFF. The CDR3 DNA reads TGTGCCTCCACAGGGGCTAGCGGGGCTTCTAAGGAGCAGTTCTTC.

The rearrangement joins TRBV27 to TRBJ2-5, with a weak D call TRBD2 (5 bases). This CDR3 region has 14 residues. V dropped 3 bases and J dropped 9 bases, with 17 bases sitting between them. CDR1 is MNHEY, CDR2 SMNVEV, per germline (reference sequence). CDR3 residues: CASSLEAVGSAQYF. The CDR3 coding sequence is TGTGCCAGCAGTTTGGAGGCGGTGGGTTCGGCCCAGTACTTC.

On this clonotype: One base away lies a much larger clone, so this may be a sequencing read error. The V and J genes are TRBV3-1 and TRBJ2-4; D may be TRBD2 (6 bases). Germline V lookup: CDR1 LGHDT, CDR2 YNNKEL (reference sequence). This CDR3 is built from 16 residues. The CDR3 is CASSQDLGGNKNIQSF. CDR3 DNA sequence: TGTGCCAGCAGCCAAGATCTGGGGGGAAACAAAAACATTCAGTCCTTC.

This clonotype has more than one count but fewer than ten. The chain joins TRBV6-5 to TRBJ1-2; D is ambiguous. V dropped 0 bases and J dropped 5 bases, with 22 bases sitting between them. The CDR3 is 18 residues long. Germline V gene sequence: CDR1 MNHEY, CDR2 SVGAGI. CDR3 amino acids: CASSYSNGITDSLYGYTF. The CDR3 DNA sequence: TGTGCCAGCAGTTACTCGAACGGGATAACGGACTCGTTATATGGCTACACCTTC.

As DNA, the CDR3 is TGCAGCGTGAGACTCATTGGGGCAGGGGACACCGGGGAGCTGTTTTTT. Encoded protein: CSVRLIGAGDTGELFF. This rearrangement joins TRBV29-1 to TRBJ2-2; D might be TRBD1 (6 bases). V was trimmed by 6 bases and J by 3 bases, leaving 20 bases between them. The CDR3 consists of 16 residues. CDR1 and CDR2 (germline): SQVTM, ANQGSEA.

This chain uses TRBV7-8 with TRBJ2-5, with no clear D. There are 15 residues in the CDR3. V was cut by 2 bases and J by 1 base, with 11 bases left in between. Germline CDR1 reads SGHVS; CDR2 reads FQNEAQ. CDR3 amino acids: CASSLSVGPQETQYF. Here the CDR3 DNA reads TGTGCCAGCAGCTTATCTGTCGGACCCCAAGAGACCCAGTACTTC.

This chain uses TRBV2 with TRBJ1-1, with D tentatively TRBD1 (6 bases). The CDR3 sequence is 14 residues long. Germline V gives CDR1 SNHLY, CDR2 FYNNEI. Trimming pared 2 bases from V and 6 bases from J, leaving 13 bases between. DNA of the CDR3: TGTGCCAGCAGTGAATCGACAGGTAGCGCTGAAGCTTTCTTT. Protein sequence: CASSESTGSAEAFF. The complete variable domain, with remaining parts taken from reference TRBV2 and TRBJ1-1, reads EPEVTQTPSHQVTQMGQEVILRCVPISNHLYFYWYRQILGQKVEFLVSFYNNEISEKSEIFDDQFSVERPDGSNFTLKIRSTKLEDSAMYFCASSESTGSAEAFFGQGTRLTVV.

J is TRBJ2-7 and V is TRBV5-1; maybe TRBD1 (5 bases). Germline V gene lookup returns CDR1 SGHRS and CDR2 YFSETQ. This CDR3 is built from 14 residues. Trimming removed 2 bases at V and 5 bases at J, with 14 bases between. This CDR3 reads CASSFGHVIHEQYF. For the CDR3, the DNA is TGCGCCAGCAGCTTTGGACACGTGATCCACGAGCAGTACTTC.

The V and J genes are TRBV4-3 and TRBJ1-2, with D hard to call. CDR3 length: 17 amino acids. The V gene's germline CDR1 is LGHNA and CDR2 YSLEER. V was cut by 0 bases and J by 3 bases, with 17 bases left in between. The CDR3 here is CASSQDRATSTHYGYTF. In DNA form, the CDR3 reads TGCGCCAGCAGCCAAGATCGTGCAACGAGTACCCACTATGGCTACACCTTC.

The gene calls are TRBV6-6 and TRBJ1-1; possible D gene TRBD1, 5 bases. The V and J ends lost 4 bases and 7 bases respectively, with 16 bases between them. The CDR3 is 14 residues long. Germline-derived CDR1 and CDR2 are MNHNY and SVGAGI (reference sequence). The DNA of the CDR3 is TGTGCCAGCAGTTCCCTTGGGGCAGACAGTGAAGCTTTCTTT. Its translation: CASSSLGADSEAFF.

This clonotype was picked up a small number of times. J is TRBJ2-3 and V is TRBV5-1; 8 bases fit TRBD1. From germline, CDR1 is SGHRS and CDR2 YFSETQ. Trimming took 0 bases from V and 4 from J; bases not matched to a gene: 4. The CDR3 spans 15 residues. CDR3 loop: CASSLVGQDPDTQYF. The CDR3 DNA follows: TGCGCCAGCAGCTTGGTGGGACAGGACCCAGATACGCAGTATTTT.

The V and J genes are TRBV9 and TRBJ2-3; D is uncertain. The CDR3 extends over 14 amino acids. Trimming stripped 0 bases from V and 2 bases from J, with 7 bases between. Germline CDR1 SGDLS, CDR2 YYNGEE. CDR3 bases: TGTGCCAGCAGCGTAGACGGAACCACAGATACGCAGTATTTT. Encoded protein: CASSVDGTTDTQYF.

In this sample, this clonotype turned up a few times. J is TRBJ1-2 and V is TRBV6-5; D is ambiguous. This CDR3 region has 14 residues. Trimming removed 2 bases at V and 5 bases at J, with 12 bases between. Per the germline V gene, CDR1 is MNHEY and CDR2 is SVGAGI. The CDR3 DNA reads as TGTGCCAGCAGTTACGACCCTGGCCCTTATGGCTACACCTTC. Amino acid sequence: CASSYDPGPYGYTF.

This clonotype was detected a few times. The chain recombines TRBV27 with TRBJ1-6; 9 nucleotides agree with TRBD1. The ends lost 6 bases at V and 7 bases at J; junction bases unmatched: 10. The germline V gene encodes CDR1 MNHEY and CDR2 SMNVEV (reference sequence). CDR3 length equals 16 residues. The CDR3 coding sequence is TGTGCCAGCAGCGTAGGGACAGGGAATTTAAATTCACCCCTCCACTTT. As protein: CASSVGTGNLNSPLHF.

The chain combines TRBV2 with TRBJ2-4, with no clear D. The tail of the sequence fits TRBJ2-7 better, so the J call may be wrong. The CDR3 runs 12 residues. Germline CDR1 and CDR2: SNHLY and FYNNEI. The CDR3 bases are TGTGCCAGCAAGGGCTCCCCCTACGAGCAGTACTTC. Residues: CASKGSPYEQYF.

The V call is TRBV7-9, the J call TRBJ1-1, with a weak D call TRBD1 (5 bases). Trimming left V 10 bases short and J 2 bases short, with 17 bases between. The CDR3 has 14 residues. Germline CDR1 reads SEHNR; CDR2 reads FQNEAQ (reference sequence). The CDR3 is CAIDTGTVNTEAFF. The CDR3 DNA follows: TGTGCCATAGATACCGGGACGGTTAACACTGAAGCTTTCTTT.

Only a few counts were recorded for this clonotype. The chain employs TRBV11-2 and TRBJ1-5; D unresolved. Germline CDR1 and CDR2: SGHAT and FQNNGV. V was clipped by 1 base and J by 5 bases, with 6 bases between them. The CDR3 totals 13 residues. The CDR3 sequence: CASSLGLDQPQHF. The DNA of the CDR3 is TGTGCCAGCAGCTTAGGGTTGGATCAGCCCCAGCATTTT. Using reference TRBV11-2 and TRBJ1-5 for the parts outside the CDR3, the full variable domain is EAGVAQSPRYKIIEKRQSVAFWCNPISGHATLYWYQQILGQGPKLLIQFQNNGVVDDSQLPKDRFSAERLKGVDSTLKIQPAKLEDSAVYLCASSLGLDQPQHFGDGTRLSIL.

The V and J genes are TRBV20-1 and TRBJ1-5, with 7 bases fitting TRBD1. The V gene end was trimmed by 1 base and the J gene end by 7 bases; junction bases not matched to a gene: 16. The CDR3 has 17 residues. The germline V gene has CDR1 DFQATT and CDR2 SNEGSKA (reference sequence). The CDR3 region has the DNA TGCAGTGCTAGAGTATCAGGGACAGTAATCGGGGGCCAGCCCCAGCATTTT. Protein sequence: CSARVSGTVIGGQPQHF.